What follows is one T cell receptor (beta chain) and its context. Its specificity is unknown. The sample belongs to a study of Ad26.COV2.S vaccination and SARS-CoV-2 variants. Turning to the study itself: Ad26.COV2.S, an intramuscular injection, was given once or twice 56 days apart. Findings of the study overall: Those who received vaccine or placebo ended up with similar non-spike TCR breadth.

Treatment noted: roughly 18 received Ad26.COV2.S at low or high dose, single or two shots; roughly five received placebo; per-sample allocation not given. Day 63 following the first vaccine or placebo injection was when the samples were taken. The donor was a Boston adult aged 18-55 years. TCRdb's copy holds only in-frame clones and misses some; the assay was immunoSEQ multiplex PCR. The table has 400,000 to 450,000 clones, around 90% seen once. V lost 4 bases and J 3 bases, leaving 10 bases between the germline ends. The V gene's germline CDR1 is SGDLS and CDR2 YYNGEE. The CDR3 totals 14 residues. The receptor was derived from a person aged 18-60 years who received the Ad26.COV2.S COVID-19 vaccine or a placebo. The sample consisted of peripheral blood, taken in a trial of Ad26.COV2.S vaccine versus placebo. The rearrangement links TRBV9 to TRBJ2-2; a possible D gene is TRBD1 (6 bases). Here the CDR3 reads CASSYRVDTGELFF. The DNA for the CDR3 is TGTGCCAGCAGCTACAGGGTTGACACCGGGGAGCTGTTTTTT.